This TCR beta chain was recorded in a study of T-cell memory formation after mild COVID-19. This clonotype was found a few times. The CDR3 length is 19 residues. Germline V gene lookup returns CDR1 MNHEY and CDR2 SVGAGI. The J segment lost 0 bases and the V segment lost 0 bases, leaving 11 bases of the junction unmatched. MiXCR, applied by TCRdb to the 5' RACE reads, yields one record per CDR3 protein. The repertoire includes fewer than 150,000 distinct CDR3 sequences, 15% to 20% of them detected once, and roughly 5.2% sits in the top ten. This sequence was found in a man aged 18-30 years who had mild COVID-19 (a few samples of this study predate the infection). Cell type and time point are not known. The sample comprised PBMCs or a T cell subset sorted from them (not recorded which). V gene TRBV6-5 combines with J gene TRBJ2-3; 8 bases align to TRBD2. CDR3 nucleotide sequence: TGTGCCAGCAGTTACTCGCCTCCCAGGGGCGGGGGGAGCACAGATACGCAGTATTTT. Residues: CASSYSPPRGGGSTDTQYF.